This passage covers 14 T cell receptor beta chains from one sample sequenced in a study of CXCR3-negative and CXCR3-positive naive CD8 T cells. All TRB cDNA libraries came from 5' RACE performed with UMI labels. Using the 5' RACE reads, TCRdb records one entry per CDR3 protein without DNA. The sample's table shows over 100,000 distinct CDR3 sequences. Sequences were obtained from naive CXCR3- CD8+ T cells from blood. Subset of the sample: CD45RO-CCR7+CD27+CD95- naive CD8+ T cells lacking CXCR3 (TNR3-). The receptors were sampled from a human donor in good health. Some clones in this sample may be carry-over from other donors' samples.

The rearrangement links TRBV6-5 to TRBJ1-1. Germline V gene data show CDR1 as MNHEY and CDR2 as SVGAGI. This CDR3 is built from 18 residues. CDR3 loop: CASSYSFGFGSFDTEAFF.

The genes are TRBV10-3 and TRBJ2-1; TCRdb lists TRBD2, though no DNA is available to test this call. CDR1 is ENHRY and CDR2 is SYGVKD in the germline V gene. This CDR3 comprises 18 residues. CDR3: CAISEGGLAEFPMYEQFF.

This chain connects TRBV12-3 or TRBV12-4 to TRBJ2-1; TCRdb proposes TRBD1, but this gene call is untestable without DNA. The CDR3 runs 16 residues. CDR3 protein: CASSSPDGSSYNEQFF.

The genes are TRBV12-3 or TRBV12-4 and TRBJ2-5; the TCRdb call, TRBD2, lacks DNA for checking. The CDR3 contains 16 residues. This chain's CDR3 is CASSPPAGTNQETQYF.

The chain's CDR3 is CASSMGQDYEQYF. V gene TRBV7-8 combines with J gene TRBJ2-7; TCRdb proposes TRBD1, but this gene call is untestable without DNA. Germline V gives CDR1 SGHVS, CDR2 FQNEAQ. The CDR3 is 13 residues long.

V usage is TRBV28 and J usage is TRBJ2-2. This CDR3 has 13 amino acids. CDR1 and CDR2 (germline): MDHEN, SYDVKM. CDR3 region: CASSFGTPGELFF. Full variable domain (outside the CDR3, taken from reference TRBV28 and TRBJ2-2): DVKVTQSSRYLVKRTGEKVFLECVQDMDHENMFWYRQDPGLGLRLIYFSYDVKMKEKGDIPEGYSVSREKKERFSLILESASTNQTSMYLCASSFGTPGELFFGEGSRLTVL.

The CDR3 protein is CASSQKISGFTEAFF. The genes are TRBV4-3 and TRBJ1-1. The CDR3 totals 15 residues. Germline CDR1 LGHNA, CDR2 YSLEER.

The rearrangement uses TRBV7-8 and TRBJ2-1; checking the TCRdb D call of TRBD2 is not possible without DNA. The CDR3 has 16 amino acids. Germline values: CDR1 SGHVS, CDR2 FQNEAQ. CDR3 amino acids: CASSHSEGPVRDEQFF.

This chain links TRBV29-1 with TRBJ1-1. Germline V gene sequence: CDR1 SQVTM, CDR2 ANQGSEA. The CDR3 contains 14 residues. CDR3 in amino acids: CSVEVGSGDTEAFF.

V gene TRBV3-1 combines with J gene TRBJ2-7; TCRdb's D call of TRBD1 is untestable without DNA. CDR3 length: 16 residues. The germline CDR1 and CDR2 sequences are LGHDT and YNNKEL (reference sequence). CDR3 region: CASSQAGESLPYEQYF.

This chain connects TRBV7-2 to TRBJ2-3; without DNA, the TCRdb call of TRBD1 cannot be checked. The CDR3 has 15 residues. Germline V gene sequence: CDR1 SGHTA, CDR2 FQGNSA. This chain's CDR3 is CASSPGPGSTDTQYF. Drawing the rest from reference TRBV7-2 and TRBJ2-3, the complete variable domain is GAGVSQSPSNKVTEKGKDVELRCDPISGHTALYWYRQSLGQGLEFLIYFQGNSAPDKSGLPSDRFSAERTGGSVSTLTIQRTQQEDSAVYLCASSPGPGSTDTQYFGPGTRLTVL.

The chain has TRBV29-1 and TRBJ1-1; checking the TCRdb D call of TRBD1 is not possible without DNA. This CDR3 comprises 15 residues. CDR1 is SQVTM and CDR2 is ANQGSEA in the germline V gene. This chain's CDR3 is CSVDLYRDRVTEAFF.

V gene TRBV29-1 combines with J gene TRBJ2-3; TCRdb's D call, TRBD1, is unchecked because there is no DNA. The germline V gene encodes CDR1 SQVTM and CDR2 ANQGSEA. The CDR3 has 15 amino acids. Here the CDR3 reads CSVDTDRAVTDTQYF.

The rearrangement links TRBV28 to TRBJ2-7; TCRdb names TRBD1, which stays unverified in the absence of DNA. Germline CDR1 MDHEN, CDR2 SYDVKM. This CDR3 is built from 15 residues. The CDR3 sequence is CASSLEQGFPYEQYF. Drawing the rest from reference TRBV28 and TRBJ2-7, the complete variable domain is DVKVTQSSRYLVKRTGEKVFLECVQDMDHENMFWYRQDPGLGLRLIYFSYDVKMKEKGDIPEGYSVSREKKERFSLILESASTNQTSMYLCASSLEQGFPYEQYFGPGTRLTVT.